Shown below are 31 T cell receptor beta chains from a single sample sequenced in a study of spatial heterogeneity in lung cancer. In TCRdb, the 5' RACE reads were re-called with MiXCR into one record per CDR3 protein. In the table there are nearly 80,000 distinct CDR3 sequences, 7.5% to 9.5% of which are singletons. Specified time point: sample taken at primary tumor resection. This specimen consisted of PBMCs, obtained at surgery. Source of these receptors: a male donor with early-stage non-small cell lung cancer.

This clonotype was counted between two and nine times. The genes are TRBV19 and TRBJ2-7, with 11 bases that match TRBD1. The length of the CDR3 is 15 residues. V lost 7 bases and J lost 5; bases outside the gene matches: 10. Germline V gene sequence: CDR1 LNHDA, CDR2 SQIVND (reference sequence). The CDR3 DNA follows: TGTGCCAGTACCCCGAGGACAGGGGGCATAAACGAGCAGTACTTC. Amino acid sequence: CASTPRTGGINEQYF.

This clonotype was seen more than once but under ten times. The chain recombines TRBV7-9 with TRBJ1-1, with 11 positions matching TRBD1. Germline CDR1 SEHNR, CDR2 FQNEAQ (reference sequence). The CDR3 is 14 residues long. Trimming cost V 7 bases and J 3 bases; bases outside gene matches: 4. This chain's CDR3 is CASTWTGGDTEAFF. In DNA form, the CDR3 reads TGTGCCAGCACCTGGACAGGGGGCGACACTGAAGCTTTCTTT.

The sample holds many counts of this clonotype. The rearrangement joins TRBV7-9 to TRBJ1-1; D call uncertain. Trimming shortened V by 4 bases and J by 1 base, and 19 bases separated the two germline ends. Germline CDR1 SEHNR, CDR2 FQNEAQ (reference sequence). The CDR3 is 17 residues long. The DNA of the CDR3 is TGTGCCAGCAGCTCCCCCCACAGCGATACTTGGAACACTGAAGCTTTCTTT. Amino acids: CASSSPHSDTWNTEAFF.

Ten or more counts support this clonotype. This rearrangement joins TRBV20-1 to TRBJ2-2; 9 bases are shared with TRBD1. Germline values: CDR1 DFQATT, CDR2 SNEGSKA (reference sequence). Losses at the gene ends were 5 bases for V and 5 bases for J; bases not matched to a gene: 0. This CDR3 has 12 amino acids. The CDR3 DNA is TGCAGTGCTGGGACAGGGACCGGGGAGCTGTTTTTT. It yields the protein CSAGTGTGELFF.

This clonotype showed up just a few times. This chain uses TRBV27 with TRBJ2-3; a weak D match, TRBD2 (7 bases). CDR1 is MNHEY and CDR2 is SMNVEV in the germline V gene (reference sequence). Trimming left V 7 bases short and J 4 bases short, with 12 bases between. The CDR3 has 13 amino acids. CDR3 DNA sequence: TGTGCCAGCATCCCGGGGGGCGCAGATACGCAGTATTTT. Encoded protein: CASIPGGADTQYF.

This clonotype was recorded at least ten times. This rearrangement joins TRBV2 to TRBJ2-5, with TRBD2 matching over 7 bases. V gave up 7 bases and J gave up 7 bases; unmatched junction bases: 6. The CDR3 loop spans 12 amino acids. In germline, CDR1 is SNHLY, CDR2 FYNNEI. The CDR3 is CASKGGEGTQYF. DNA for the CDR3: TGTGCCAGCAAAGGCGGGGAGGGGACCCAGTACTTC.

This clonotype was observed many times. The chain couples TRBV2 to TRBJ1-2, with 9 bases lining up with TRBD1. This CDR3 region has 13 residues. J was trimmed by 2 bases and V by 7 bases; bases with no gene match: 2. CDR1 SNHLY and CDR2 FYNNEI come from the germline V gene. Here the CDR3 reads CASTGTGNYGYTF. For the CDR3, the DNA is TGTGCCAGCACCGGGACAGGGAACTATGGCTACACCTTC.

This clonotype has ten or more counts. CDR3 sequence reads: CASSEDTVGYTF. CDR3 in DNA: TGTGCCAGCAGTGAGGACACAGTAGGCTACACCTTC. The rearrangement joins TRBV2 to TRBJ1-2, with D possibly TRBD1 on 5 matching bases. The CDR3 consists of 12 residues. Germline loops: CDR1 SNHLY, CDR2 FYNNEI. The V and J ends lost 3 bases and 8 bases respectively, with 10 bases between them.

The CDR3 spells CSATGQANTEAFF. The CDR3, as DNA: TGCAGTGCTACGGGTCAGGCGAACACTGAAGCTTTCTTT. V and J are TRBV20-1 and TRBJ1-1; D is ambiguous. Between the trimmed V and J ends, which lost 4 bases and 1 base, there was a span of 10 bases. In germline, CDR1 is DFQATT, CDR2 SNEGSKA (reference sequence). The CDR3 has 13 amino acids.

This clonotype was seen at least ten times. The chain carries TRBV20-1 and TRBJ1-3; D uncertain. The ends were cut back, 1 base at V and 8 bases at J, with 12 bases in the middle. The CDR3 loop spans 13 amino acids. Germline V gene data show CDR1 as DFQATT and CDR2 as SNEGSKA (reference sequence). CDR3 DNA: TGCAGTGCTAGAGCCGTGGTTGTGGACACCATATATTTT. Its translation is CSARAVVVDTIYF.

This clonotype was counted many times. The CDR3 sequence is CSASWAARGLNTEAFF. CDR3 nucleotide sequence: TGCAGTGCTAGCTGGGCCGCCAGGGGCTTGAACACTGAAGCTTTCTTT. This chain connects TRBV20-1 to TRBJ1-1; D perhaps matches TRBD1 (6 bases). The V end lost 3 bases, the J end lost 0 bases, and 17 bases lay between the germline ends. CDR3 size: 16 residues. Per the germline V gene, CDR1 is DFQATT and CDR2 is SNEGSKA (reference sequence).

In this sample, this clonotype turned up a few times. The V gene is TRBV7-2, the J gene TRBJ2-3; 9 nucleotides match TRBD2. Trimming took 5 bases from V and 0 from J; bases not matched to a gene: 9. The CDR3 extends over 17 amino acids. Germline CDR1 SGHTA, CDR2 FQGNSA. This CDR3 reads CASSLTGTSPSTDTQYF. The CDR3, as DNA: TGTGCCAGCAGCCTAACAGGGACTAGCCCTAGCACAGATACGCAGTATTTT.

As regards this clonotype: With a much larger clone just one base away, this may be a read error. This chain joins TRBV28 and TRBJ1-1; D gene unclear. Germline-derived CDR1 and CDR2 are MDHEN and SYDVKM. The CDR3 has 13 amino acids. As DNA, the CDR3 is TGTGTCAGCAAAGTCAGGCTGAACACTGAAGCTTTCTTT. Its protein is CVSKVRLNTEAFF.

This rearrangement joins TRBV13 to TRBJ1-2; D is possibly TRBD1 (5 bases). Germline CDR1 PRHDT, CDR2 FYEKMQ (reference sequence). The CDR3 covers 15 residues. V lost 5 bases and J 7 bases, leaving 20 bases between the germline ends. CDR3 DNA: TGTGCCAGCAGCCCCTGGACACTCCTCGATAGTGGCTACACCTTC. Translation gives CASSPWTLLDSGYTF.

At least ten counts were recorded for this clonotype. The CDR3 protein is CSVGALAGGTDTQYF. The CDR3 DNA reads TGCAGCGTTGGGGCCCTAGCGGGAGGAACAGATACGCAGTATTTT. The V call is TRBV29-1, the J call TRBJ2-3, with 11 bases lining up with TRBD2. The CDR3 has 15 amino acids. Trimming removed 4 bases from V and 3 bases from J; junction bases left unmatched: 6. Germline values: CDR1 SQVTM, CDR2 ANQGSEA.

This clonotype was counted many times. The genes are TRBV7-9 and TRBJ2-1, with 10 bases identical to TRBD1. The CDR3 extends over 16 amino acids. J was trimmed by 3 bases and V by 5 bases; bases with no gene match: 7. Germline V gene data show CDR1 as SEHNR and CDR2 as FQNEAQ (reference sequence). CDR3 sequence reads: CASSPGQGVNYNEQFF. The CDR3 DNA reads as TGTGCCAGCAGCCCCGGACAGGGGGTGAACTACAATGAGCAGTTCTTC.

This clonotype has more than one count but fewer than ten. The V call is TRBV3-1, the J call TRBJ2-1, with TRBD1 matching 9 bases. V lost 1 base to trimming and J lost 7 bases; unmatched junction nucleotides: 8. The CDR3 extends over 16 amino acids. Per the germline V gene, CDR1 is LGHDT and CDR2 is YNNKEL (reference sequence). The DNA of the CDR3 is TGTGCCAGCAGCCAAGTCCGAGGGACAGGGAGTAATGAGCAGTTCTTC. Translated, it gives CASSQVRGTGSNEQFF.

In its sample, this clonotype was seen many times. The chain has TRBV7-6 and TRBJ2-7; 7 nucleotides line up with TRBD2. V dropped 4 bases and J dropped 6; count of bases not matched to a gene: 15. Germline values: CDR1 SGHVS, CDR2 FNYEAQ. This CDR3 is 16 amino acids long. CDR3 DNA: TGTGCCAGCAGCTCCCTCATTCGAAGCGGGATAAGCGAGCAGTACTTC. It codes for CASSSLIRSGISEQYF.

The gene calls are TRBV20-1 and TRBJ2-5, with a weak D call TRBD2 (6 bases). V gave up 5 bases and J gave up 4 bases, with 23 bases separating them. In germline, CDR1 is DFQATT, CDR2 SNEGSKA (reference sequence). This CDR3 has 16 residues. CDR3 amino acids: CSAPTPFRLGAETQYF. In nucleotides, the CDR3 is TGCAGTGCTCCCACACCCTTTCGACTAGGGGCAGAGACCCAGTACTTC.

This clonotype was detected ten times or more. The chain joins TRBV7-8 to TRBJ2-1; D gene unclear. Trimming took 5 bases from V and 3 from J, leaving 23 bases between them. The V gene's germline CDR1 is SGHVS and CDR2 FQNEAQ. The CDR3 has 18 residues. The CDR3 nucleotides read TGTGCCAGCAGCGCCCGTCGACTCCTGGGCTACAACTACAATGAGCAGTTCTTC. This encodes CASSARRLLGYNYNEQFF.

This clonotype was counted a few times. CDR3 sequence: CASSKGASGSTDTQYF. CDR3 sequence (DNA): TGTGCCAGCAGCAAAGGGGCTAGCGGGAGTACAGATACGCAGTATTTT. The chain is built from TRBV21-1 and TRBJ2-3; TRBD2 was called by the table and not checked on the DNA. TRBV21-1 is marked as a pseudogene. CDR3 length equals 16 residues.

This clonotype showed up many times. The chain is built from TRBV5-1 and TRBJ2-7; 9 positions agree with TRBD1. Germline CDR1 is SGHRS and CDR2 is YFSETQ. The V and J ends lost 3 bases and 6 bases, in that order; junction bases with no gene match: 1. The CDR3 is made up of 12 amino acids. CDR3 in amino acids: CASSWGQGEQYF. CDR3 coding DNA: TGCGCCAGCAGCTGGGGACAGGGCGAGCAGTACTTC.

CDR3 region: CSARDSLGRGLEKLFF. The CDR3 DNA reads TGCAGTGCTAGAGATTCACTGGGCAGGGGGCTTGAAAAACTGTTTTTT. The chain combines TRBV20-1 with TRBJ1-4, with 8 bases aligning to TRBD1. Germline CDR1 reads DFQATT; CDR2 reads SNEGSKA (reference sequence). The CDR3 contains 16 residues. Trimming took 0 bases from V and 7 from J; bases not matched to a gene: 10.

Note on this clonotype: At one of its ends the junction is not consistent with the germline gene, which may arise from a read error. V is TRBV20-1 and J is TRBJ1-4, with D unresolved. CDR1 and CDR2 from the germline V gene are DFQATT and SNEGSKA (reference sequence). This CDR3 is 11 amino acids long. The CDR3 region is CSARVASKPVF. In DNA, the CDR3 is TGCAGTGCTAGAGTTGCCTCTAAACCGGTTTTT.

In this sample, this clonotype turned up many times. The CDR3 region has the DNA TGCGCCAGCAGCTTGGTAGTCGGGGAGCTGTTTTTT. It is translated as CASSLVVGELFF. V gene TRBV5-1 combines with J gene TRBJ2-2; D remains unclear. V lost 0 bases to trimming and J lost 7 bases, with 4 bases between them. This CDR3 is built from 12 residues. Germline V lookup: CDR1 SGHRS, CDR2 YFSETQ.

This clonotype was detected ten times or more. The genes are TRBV12-3 or TRBV12-4 and TRBJ1-2; D is unclear. The CDR3 extends over 12 amino acids. V lost 1 base and J 6 bases, leaving 6 bases between the germline ends. The CDR3, as DNA: TGTGCCAGCAGTTTAGGCAGGAATGGCTACACCTTC. Amino acids: CASSLGRNGYTF.

The sample holds a few counts of this clonotype. V is TRBV19 and J is TRBJ2-7; 7 nucleotides match TRBD1. V dropped 5 bases and J dropped 0; count of bases not matched to a gene: 4. Germline lookup yields CDR1 LNHDA and CDR2 SQIVND (reference sequence). The CDR3 runs to 14 residues. For the CDR3, the DNA is TGTGCCAGTAGTCCCCGGGACAGCTCCTACGAGCAGTACTTC. Amino acids: CASSPRDSSYEQYF. Full variable domain (outside the CDR3, taken from reference TRBV19 and TRBJ2-7): DGGITQSPKYLFRKEGQNVTLSCEQNLNHDAMYWYRQDPGQGLRLIYYSQIVNDFQKGDIAEGYSVSREKKESFPLTVTSAQKNPTAFYLCASSPRDSSYEQYFGPGTRLTVT.

Ten or more counts support this clonotype. The chain carries TRBV9 and TRBJ2-7, with 7 bases fitting TRBD1. With V trimmed by 0 bases and J by 4 bases, 4 bases remained unmatched. Germline CDR1 and CDR2: SGDLS and YYNGEE. This CDR3 has 14 residues. The CDR3 loop is CASSVEGGEYEQYF. CDR3 nucleotide sequence: TGTGCCAGCAGCGTAGAAGGGGGCGAATACGAGCAGTACTTC.

This clonotype showed up just once. The chain recombines TRBV2 with TRBJ2-3; TRBD2 matches at 8 bases. V gave up 5 bases and J gave up 4 bases; unmatched junction bases: 14. CDR3 length: 17 residues. Germline V gene data show CDR1 as SNHLY and CDR2 as FYNNEI. The DNA of the CDR3 is TGTGCCAGCAGTTCGAGCGGGAGCCCCGCTGAAGCAGATACGCAGTATTTT. Protein sequence: CASSSSGSPAEADTQYF.

This clonotype was recorded many times. The chain couples TRBV29-1 to TRBJ2-1, with 12 bases identical to TRBD2. Germline V gene data show CDR1 as SQVTM and CDR2 as ANQGSEA. This CDR3 has 16 amino acids. Unmatched junction bases numbered 10, after V lost 6 bases and J lost 4 bases. CDR3 bases: TGCAGCGTCCCGCCCCCACTAGCGGGAGGTTACAATGAGCAGTTCTTC. Amino acids: CSVPPPLAGGYNEQFF.

This clonotype was counted ten times or more. This chain links TRBV29-1 with TRBJ2-7; 7 bases agree with TRBD1. CDR3 length: 13 amino acids. The V segment lost 4 bases and the J segment 1 base; nucleotides outside the gene matches: 4. CDR1 and CDR2 (germline): SQVTM, ANQGSEA. The CDR3 DNA is TGCAGCGTTGCCTCGACAGGGTCCTACGAGCAGTACTTC. Translating gives CSVASTGSYEQYF.